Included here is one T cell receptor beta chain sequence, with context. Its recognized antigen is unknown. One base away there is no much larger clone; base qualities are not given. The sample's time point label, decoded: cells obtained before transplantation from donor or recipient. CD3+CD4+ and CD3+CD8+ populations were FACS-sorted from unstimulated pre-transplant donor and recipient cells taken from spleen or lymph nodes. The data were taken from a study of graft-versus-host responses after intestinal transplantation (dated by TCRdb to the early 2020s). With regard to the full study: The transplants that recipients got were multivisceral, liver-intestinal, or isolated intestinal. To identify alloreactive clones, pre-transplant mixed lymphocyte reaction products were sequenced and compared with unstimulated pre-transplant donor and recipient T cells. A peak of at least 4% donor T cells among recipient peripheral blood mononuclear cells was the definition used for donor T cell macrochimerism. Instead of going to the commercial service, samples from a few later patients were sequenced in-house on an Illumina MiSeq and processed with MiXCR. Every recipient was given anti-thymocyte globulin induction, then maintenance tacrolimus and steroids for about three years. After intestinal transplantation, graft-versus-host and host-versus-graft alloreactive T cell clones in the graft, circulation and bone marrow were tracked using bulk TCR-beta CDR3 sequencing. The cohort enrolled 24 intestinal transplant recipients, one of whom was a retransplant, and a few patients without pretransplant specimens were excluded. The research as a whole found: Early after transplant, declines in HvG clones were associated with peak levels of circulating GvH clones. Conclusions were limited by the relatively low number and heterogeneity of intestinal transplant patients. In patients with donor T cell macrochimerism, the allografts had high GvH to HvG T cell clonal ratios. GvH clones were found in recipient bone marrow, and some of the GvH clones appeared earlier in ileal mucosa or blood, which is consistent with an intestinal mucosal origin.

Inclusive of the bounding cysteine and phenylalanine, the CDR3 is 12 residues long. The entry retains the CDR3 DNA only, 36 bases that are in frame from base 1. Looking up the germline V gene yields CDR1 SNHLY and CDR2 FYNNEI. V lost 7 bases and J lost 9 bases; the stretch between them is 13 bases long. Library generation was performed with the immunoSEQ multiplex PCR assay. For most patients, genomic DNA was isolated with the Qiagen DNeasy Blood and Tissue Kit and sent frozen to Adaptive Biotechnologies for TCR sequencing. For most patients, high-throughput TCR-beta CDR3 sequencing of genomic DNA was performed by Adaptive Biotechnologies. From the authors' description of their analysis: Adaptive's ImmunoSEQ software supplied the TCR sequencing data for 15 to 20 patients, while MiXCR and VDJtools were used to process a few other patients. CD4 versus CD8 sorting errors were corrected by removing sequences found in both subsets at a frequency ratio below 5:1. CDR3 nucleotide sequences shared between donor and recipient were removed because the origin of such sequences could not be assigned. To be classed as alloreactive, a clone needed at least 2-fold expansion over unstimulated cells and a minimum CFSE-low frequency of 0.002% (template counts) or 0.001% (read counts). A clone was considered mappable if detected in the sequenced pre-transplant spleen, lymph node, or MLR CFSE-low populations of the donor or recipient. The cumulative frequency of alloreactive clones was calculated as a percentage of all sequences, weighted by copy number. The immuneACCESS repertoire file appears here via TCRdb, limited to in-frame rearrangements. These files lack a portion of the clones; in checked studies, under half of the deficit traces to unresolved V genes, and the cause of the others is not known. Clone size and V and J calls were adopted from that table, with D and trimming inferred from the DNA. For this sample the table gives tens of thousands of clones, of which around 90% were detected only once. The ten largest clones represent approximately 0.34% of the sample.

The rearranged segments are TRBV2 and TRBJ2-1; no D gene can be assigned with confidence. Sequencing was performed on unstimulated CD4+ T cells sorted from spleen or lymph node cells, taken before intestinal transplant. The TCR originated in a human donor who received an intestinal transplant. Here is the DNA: TGTGCCAGCAACTGGAGATCCACTGAGCAGTTCTTC. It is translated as CASNWRSTEQFF.